The source of this T cell receptor (beta chain) is a study of T cells in Graves' hyperthyroidism and ophthalmopathy. This clonotype has at least ten counts. Amplified TCR beta CDR3 regions came from RNA transcripts. The HTBI set primed first-round TCR CDR3 RT-PCR. TCRdb independently ran MiXCR on the multiplex PCR reads; one entry per CDR3 protein. The profile shows more than 500,000 distinct CDR3 sequences, roughly 15% of them singletons. A roughly 10 ml volume of fresh peripheral blood provided the PBMCs. This CDR3 comprises 15 residues. The germline CDR1 and CDR2 sequences are SGHAT and FQNNGV. Between the trimmed V and J ends, which lost 5 bases and 4 bases, there was a span of 17 bases.

The sample taken for sequencing was blood. V is TRBV11-2 and J is TRBJ1-2, with D possibly TRBD1 on 5 matching bases. The sequence was collected from a woman in her thirties or forties with Graves' hyperthyroidism. The CDR3 bases are TGTGCCAGCAGCCGGCAGACAGATGGGCGCTATGGCTACACCTTC. This sequence encodes CASSRQTDGRYGYTF.